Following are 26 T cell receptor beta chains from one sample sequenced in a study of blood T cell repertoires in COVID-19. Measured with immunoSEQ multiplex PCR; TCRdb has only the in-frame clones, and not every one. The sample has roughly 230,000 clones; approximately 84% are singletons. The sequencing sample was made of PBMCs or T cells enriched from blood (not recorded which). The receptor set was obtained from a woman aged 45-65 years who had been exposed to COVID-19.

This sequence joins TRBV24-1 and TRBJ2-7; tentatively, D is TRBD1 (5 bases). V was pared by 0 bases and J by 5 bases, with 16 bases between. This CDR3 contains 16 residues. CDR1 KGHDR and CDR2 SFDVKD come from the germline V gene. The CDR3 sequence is CATSDLQGSSMDEQYF. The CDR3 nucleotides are TGTGCCACCAGTGATTTGCAGGGATCCTCGATGGACGAGCAGTACTTC.

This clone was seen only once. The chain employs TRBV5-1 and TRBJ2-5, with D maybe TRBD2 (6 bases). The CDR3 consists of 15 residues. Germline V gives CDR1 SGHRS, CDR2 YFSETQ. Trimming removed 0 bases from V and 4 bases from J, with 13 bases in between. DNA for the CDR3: TGCGCCAGCAGCTTGGCCGGAGGGCGCGTAGAGACCCAGTACTTC. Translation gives CASSLAGGRVETQYF. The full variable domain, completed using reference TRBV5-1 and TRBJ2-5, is KAGVTQTPRYLIKTRGQQVTLSCSPISGHRSVSWYQQTPGQGLQFLFEYFSETQRNKGNFPGRFSGRQFSNSRSEMNVSTLELGDSALYLCASSLAGGRVETQYFGPGTRLLVL.

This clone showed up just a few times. CDR3 residues: CASRYGTGGYTF. Here the CDR3 DNA reads TGTGCCAGCAGGTACGGCACGGGTGGCTACACCTTC. V and J are TRBV25-1 and TRBJ1-2; D remains unclear. This CDR3 is 12 amino acids long. CDR1 is MGHDK, CDR2 SYGVNS, per germline. Deletions cut 6 bases from V and 7 bases from J, with 12 bases between.

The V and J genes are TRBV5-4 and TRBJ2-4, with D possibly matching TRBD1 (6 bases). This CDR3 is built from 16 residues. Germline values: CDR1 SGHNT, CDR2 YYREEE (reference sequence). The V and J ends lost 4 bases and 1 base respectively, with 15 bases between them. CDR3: CASSPGQGSAKNIQYF. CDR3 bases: TGTGCCAGCAGCCCGGGGCAGGGGAGCGCCAAAAACATTCAGTACTTC.

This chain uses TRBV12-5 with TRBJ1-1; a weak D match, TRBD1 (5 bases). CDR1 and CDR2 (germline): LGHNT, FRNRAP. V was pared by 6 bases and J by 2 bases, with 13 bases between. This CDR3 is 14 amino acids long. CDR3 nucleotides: TGTGCTAGTGGCCTTGACAGTGACAACACTGAAGCTTTCTTT. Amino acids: CASGLDSDNTEAFF.

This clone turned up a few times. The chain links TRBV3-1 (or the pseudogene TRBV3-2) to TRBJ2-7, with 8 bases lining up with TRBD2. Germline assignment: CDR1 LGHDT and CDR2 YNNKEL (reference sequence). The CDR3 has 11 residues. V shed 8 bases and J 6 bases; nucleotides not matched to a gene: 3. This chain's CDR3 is CASGSGGEQYF. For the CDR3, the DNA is TGTGCCAGCGGGAGCGGGGGCGAGCAGTACTTC.

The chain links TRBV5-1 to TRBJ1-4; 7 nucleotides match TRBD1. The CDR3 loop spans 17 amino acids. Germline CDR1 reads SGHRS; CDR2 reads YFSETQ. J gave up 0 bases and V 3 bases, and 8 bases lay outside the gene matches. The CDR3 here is CASSSSGTDATNEKLFF. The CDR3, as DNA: TGCGCCAGCAGCTCATCCGGGACAGATGCAACTAATGAAAAACTGTTTTTT.

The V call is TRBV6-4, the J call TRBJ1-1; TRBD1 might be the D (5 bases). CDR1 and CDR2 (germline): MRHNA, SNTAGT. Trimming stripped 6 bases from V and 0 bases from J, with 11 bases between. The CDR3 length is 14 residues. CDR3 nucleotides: TGTGCCAGCAGGATCAGGGCCTTGAACACTGAAGCTTTCTTT. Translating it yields CASRIRALNTEAFF.

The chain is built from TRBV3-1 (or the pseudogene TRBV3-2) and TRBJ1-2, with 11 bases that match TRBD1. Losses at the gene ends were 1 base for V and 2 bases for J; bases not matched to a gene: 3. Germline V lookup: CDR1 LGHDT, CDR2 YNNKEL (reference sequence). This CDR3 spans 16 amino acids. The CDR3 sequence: CASSQGGQGANYGYTF. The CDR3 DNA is TGTGCCAGCAGCCAAGGAGGACAGGGGGCGAACTATGGCTACACCTTC.

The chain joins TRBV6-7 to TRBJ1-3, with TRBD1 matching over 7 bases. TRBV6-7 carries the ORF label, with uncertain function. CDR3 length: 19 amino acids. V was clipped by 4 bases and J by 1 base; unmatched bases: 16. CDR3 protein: CASSCHFDRVRLSGNTIYF. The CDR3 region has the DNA TGTGCCAGCAGTTGCCACTTCGACAGGGTAAGGCTGTCTGGAAACACCATATATTTT.

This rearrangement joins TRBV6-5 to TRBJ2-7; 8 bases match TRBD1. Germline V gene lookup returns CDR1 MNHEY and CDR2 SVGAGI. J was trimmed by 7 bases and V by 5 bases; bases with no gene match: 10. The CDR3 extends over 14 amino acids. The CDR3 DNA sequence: TGTGCCAGCAGTAGGAGACAGGGGAAATGGGAGCAGTACTTC. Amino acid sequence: CASSRRQGKWEQYF.

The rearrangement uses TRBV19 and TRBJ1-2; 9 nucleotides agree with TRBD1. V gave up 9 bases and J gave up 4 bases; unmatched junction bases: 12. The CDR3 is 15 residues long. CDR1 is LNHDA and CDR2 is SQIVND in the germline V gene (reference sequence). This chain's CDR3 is CASVPGQGQVYGYTF. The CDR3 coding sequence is TGTGCCAGCGTCCCGGGACAGGGTCAGGTCTATGGCTACACCTTC.

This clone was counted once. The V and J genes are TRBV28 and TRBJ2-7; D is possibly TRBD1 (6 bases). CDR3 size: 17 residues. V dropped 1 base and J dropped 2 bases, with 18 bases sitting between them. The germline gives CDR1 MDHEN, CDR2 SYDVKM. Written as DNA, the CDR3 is TGTGCCAGCAGTTTATTGATCCGAGGGGACACCCCCTACGAGCAGTACTTC. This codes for CASSLLIRGDTPYEQYF.

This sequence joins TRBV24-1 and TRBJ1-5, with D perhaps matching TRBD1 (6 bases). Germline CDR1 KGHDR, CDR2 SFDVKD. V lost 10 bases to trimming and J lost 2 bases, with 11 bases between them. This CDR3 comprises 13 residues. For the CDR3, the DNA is TGTGCCACAGGGGGAAATCGCAATCAGCCCCAGCATTTT. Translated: CATGGNRNQPQHF.

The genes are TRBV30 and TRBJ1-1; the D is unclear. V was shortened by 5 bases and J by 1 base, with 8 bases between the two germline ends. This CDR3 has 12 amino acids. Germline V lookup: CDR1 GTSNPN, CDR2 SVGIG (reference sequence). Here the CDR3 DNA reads TGTGCCTGGGCCTATGGGAACACTGAAGCTTTCTTT. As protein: CAWAYGNTEAFF.

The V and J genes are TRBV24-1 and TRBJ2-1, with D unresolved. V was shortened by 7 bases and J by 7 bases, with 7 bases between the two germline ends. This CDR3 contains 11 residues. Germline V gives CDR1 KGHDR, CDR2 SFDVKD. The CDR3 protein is CATRRANEQFF. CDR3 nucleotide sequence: TGTGCCACCAGAAGAGCAAATGAGCAGTTCTTC.

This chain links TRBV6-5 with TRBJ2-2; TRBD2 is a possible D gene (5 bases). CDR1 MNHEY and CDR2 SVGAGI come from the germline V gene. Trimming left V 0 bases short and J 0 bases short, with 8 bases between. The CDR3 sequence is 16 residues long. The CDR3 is CASSYSAGANTGELFF. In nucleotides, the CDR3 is TGTGCCAGCAGTTACTCTGCGGGTGCGAACACCGGGGAGCTGTTTTTT.

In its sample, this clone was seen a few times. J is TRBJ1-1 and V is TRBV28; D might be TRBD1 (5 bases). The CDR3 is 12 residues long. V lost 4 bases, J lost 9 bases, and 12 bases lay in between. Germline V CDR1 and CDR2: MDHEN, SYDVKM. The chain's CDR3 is CASSYTGRQAFF. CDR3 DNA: TGTGCCAGCAGTTATACAGGACGCCAAGCTTTCTTT.

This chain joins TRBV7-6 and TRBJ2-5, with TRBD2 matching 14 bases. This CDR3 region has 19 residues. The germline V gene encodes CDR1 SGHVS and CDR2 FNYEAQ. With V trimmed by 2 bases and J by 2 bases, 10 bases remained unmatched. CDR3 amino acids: CASSLPSRTSGGPQETQYF. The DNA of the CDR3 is TGTGCCAGCAGCTTACCATCCCGGACTAGCGGGGGGCCTCAAGAGACCCAGTACTTC.

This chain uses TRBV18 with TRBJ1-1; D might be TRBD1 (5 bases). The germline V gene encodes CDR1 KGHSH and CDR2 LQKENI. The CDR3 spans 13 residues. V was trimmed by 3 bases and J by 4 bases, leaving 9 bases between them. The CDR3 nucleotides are TGTGCCAGCTCACCCGAAAGGGGCACTGAAGCTTTCTTT. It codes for CASSPERGTEAFF. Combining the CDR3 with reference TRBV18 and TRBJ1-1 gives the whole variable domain NAGVMQNPRHLVRRRGQEARLRCSPMKGHSHVYWYRQLPEEGLKFMVYLQKENIIDESGMPKERFSAEFPKEGPSILRIQQVVRGDSAAYFCASSPERGTEAFFGQGTRLTVV.

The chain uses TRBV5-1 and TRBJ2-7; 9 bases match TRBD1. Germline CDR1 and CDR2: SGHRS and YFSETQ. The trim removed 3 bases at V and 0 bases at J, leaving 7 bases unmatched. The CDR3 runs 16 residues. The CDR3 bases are TGCGCCAGCAGCTGGAGAGGACAGGGGACCTCCTACGAGCAGTACTTC. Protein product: CASSWRGQGTSYEQYF. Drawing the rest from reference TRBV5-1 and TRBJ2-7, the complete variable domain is KAGVTQTPRYLIKTRGQQVTLSCSPISGHRSVSWYQQTPGQGLQFLFEYFSETQRNKGNFPGRFSGRQFSNSRSEMNVSTLELGDSALYLCASSWRGQGTSYEQYFGPGTRLTVT.

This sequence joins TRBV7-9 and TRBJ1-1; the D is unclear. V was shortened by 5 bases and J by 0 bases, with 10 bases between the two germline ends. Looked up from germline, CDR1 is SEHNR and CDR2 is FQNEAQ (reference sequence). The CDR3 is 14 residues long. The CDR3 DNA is TGTGCCAGCAGCCTATCAATTCTGAACACTGAAGCTTTCTTT. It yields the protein CASSLSILNTEAFF.

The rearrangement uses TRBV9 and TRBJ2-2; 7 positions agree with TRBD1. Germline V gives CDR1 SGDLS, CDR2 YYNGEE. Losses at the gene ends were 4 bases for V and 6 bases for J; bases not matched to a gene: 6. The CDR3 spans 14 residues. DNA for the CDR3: TGTGCCAGCAGCCCGACCGACAGGGCCGGGGAGCTGTTTTTT. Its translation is CASSPTDRAGELFF.

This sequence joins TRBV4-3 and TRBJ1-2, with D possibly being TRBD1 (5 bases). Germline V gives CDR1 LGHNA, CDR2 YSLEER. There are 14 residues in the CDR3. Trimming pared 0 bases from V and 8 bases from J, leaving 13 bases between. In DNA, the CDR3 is TGCGCCAGCAGCCAAGAAGGAGGAGGGGCAGGCTACACCTTC. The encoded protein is CASSQEGGGAGYTF.

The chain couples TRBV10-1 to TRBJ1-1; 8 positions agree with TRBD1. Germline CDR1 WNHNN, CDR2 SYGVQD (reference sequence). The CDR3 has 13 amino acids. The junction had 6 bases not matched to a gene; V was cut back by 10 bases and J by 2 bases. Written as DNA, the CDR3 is TGCGCCACCCAGGGGGCCCCTAACACTGAAGCTTTCTTT. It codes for CATQGAPNTEAFF.

The CDR3 protein is CASSLYSFETQYF. The CDR3, as DNA: TGTGCCAGCAGCCTCTACTCCTTTGAGACCCAGTACTTC. This sequence joins TRBV5-5 and TRBJ2-5; unclear D gene. The length of the CDR3 is 13 residues. The germline CDR1 and CDR2 sequences are SGHKS and YYEKEE (reference sequence). Trimming cost V 4 bases and J 5 bases, with 12 bases left between them.